One and the same sample provided the 8 T cell receptor beta chains below, sequenced in a study of blood T cell repertoires in COVID-19. Clones were sequenced by immunoSEQ multiplex PCR, and TCRdb holds only the in-frame ones, with some missing. This sample has approximately 140,000 clones, with around 79% found just once. Sequenced: peripheral blood. The receptors come from a man in his 60s with acute or convalescent COVID-19.

This clone was seen more than once but under ten times. This rearrangement joins TRBV9 to TRBJ2-2, with TRBD2 identical over 7 bases. Losses at the gene ends were 3 bases for V and 7 bases for J; bases not matched to a gene: 6. Germline loops: CDR1 SGDLS, CDR2 YYNGEE. There are 14 residues in the CDR3. DNA for the CDR3: TGTGCCAGCAGCGCCCCAGCGGGAAGCGGGGAGCTGTTTTTT. It specifies CASSAPAGSGELFF.

This clone was recorded a few times. The chain joins TRBV19 to TRBJ1-2, with D possibly TRBD1 on 6 matching bases. From germline, CDR1 is LNHDA and CDR2 SQIVND (reference sequence). Trimming cost V 5 bases and J 8 bases, with 18 bases left between them. The CDR3 is 14 amino acids. CDR3 protein: CASSLIQGTKGYTF. For the CDR3, the DNA is TGTGCCAGTAGTCTAATTCAGGGGACGAAAGGCTACACCTTC.

V usage is TRBV6-6 and J usage is TRBJ1-3, with D unclear. The V gene's germline CDR1 is MNHNY and CDR2 SVGAGI (reference sequence). The CDR3 sequence is 17 residues long. V lost 5 bases and J 0 bases, leaving 17 bases between the germline ends. The CDR3: CASSPLGLPVSGNTIYF. CDR3 nucleotide sequence: TGTGCCAGCAGTCCACTGGGCCTCCCGGTCTCTGGAAACACCATATATTTT.

The V and J genes are TRBV6-4 and TRBJ1-1; the D is unclear. CDR3 length equals 12 residues. Germline CDR1 MRHNA, CDR2 SNTAGT. V lost 3 bases to trimming and J lost 7 bases, with 9 bases between them. CDR3: CASSDGAGEAFF. The CDR3 DNA follows: TGTGCCAGCAGTGATGGTGCGGGTGAAGCTTTCTTT.

This rearrangement joins TRBV6-2 or TRBV6-3 to TRBJ2-5; D gene ambiguous. The germline V gene encodes CDR1 MNHEY and CDR2 SVGEGT. V dropped 2 bases and J dropped 2 bases, with 18 bases sitting between them. The CDR3 extends over 17 amino acids. DNA for the CDR3: TGTGCCAGCAGTTACCCCCTTGGGTCAGGCCAACAAGAGACCCAGTACTTC. Translation gives CASSYPLGSGQQETQYF.

The chain has TRBV19 and TRBJ1-2; 8 bases are a match to TRBD1. The CDR3 is 15 residues long. J lost 5 bases, V lost 6 bases, and 11 bases had no gene match. Germline loops: CDR1 LNHDA, CDR2 SQIVND (reference sequence). DNA for the CDR3: TGTGCCAGTAGGCCGCAATACAGGGGGAGTTATGGCTACACCTTC. Translated, it gives CASRPQYRGSYGYTF.

The rearrangement joins TRBV7-8 to TRBJ1-4, with a weak D call TRBD1 (5 bases). Germline V lookup: CDR1 SGHVS, CDR2 FQNEAQ. CDR3 size: 14 residues. V shed 5 bases and J shed 5 bases, with 12 bases lying between them. The CDR3 region is CASSNPHRNEKLFF. For the CDR3, the DNA is TGTGCCAGCAGCAATCCCCACAGGAATGAAAAACTGTTTTTT.

V is TRBV9 and J is TRBJ2-3; TRBD2 agrees at 8 bases. This CDR3 comprises 17 residues. Germline trimming cut 0 bases from V and 0 bases from J; bases unmatched to any gene: 6. Germline V gene lookup returns CDR1 SGDLS and CDR2 YYNGEE. The CDR3 region is CASSVEGGTRSTDTQYF. The CDR3 DNA follows: TGTGCCAGCAGCGTAGAAGGGGGGACTAGAAGCACAGATACGCAGTATTTT.